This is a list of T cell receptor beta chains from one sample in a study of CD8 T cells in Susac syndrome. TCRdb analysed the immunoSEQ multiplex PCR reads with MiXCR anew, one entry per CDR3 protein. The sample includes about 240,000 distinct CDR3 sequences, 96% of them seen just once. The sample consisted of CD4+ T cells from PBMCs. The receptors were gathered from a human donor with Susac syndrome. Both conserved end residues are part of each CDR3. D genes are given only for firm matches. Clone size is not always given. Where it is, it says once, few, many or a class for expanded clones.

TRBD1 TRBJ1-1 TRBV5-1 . CASSSPGQTWANTEAFF TGCGCCAGCAGCAGTCCGGGACAGACTTGGGCCAACACTGAAGCTTTCTTT
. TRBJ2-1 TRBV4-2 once CASSQEGVNNEQFF TGTGCCAGCAGCCAAGAGGGGGTTAACAATGAGCAGTTCTTC
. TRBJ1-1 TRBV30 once CAWTLRGGTEAFF TGTGCCTGGACCCTACGGGGCGGGACTGAAGCTTTCTTT
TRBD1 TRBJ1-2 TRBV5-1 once CASSVREGAHYGYTF TGCGCCAGCAGCGTCCGGGAGGGGGCACACTATGGCTACACCTTC
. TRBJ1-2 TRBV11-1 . CASSLTETANYGYTF TGTGCCAGCAGCTTAACCGAGACGGCTAACTATGGCTACACCTTC
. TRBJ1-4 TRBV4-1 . CASSQETFANEKLFF TGCGCCAGCAGCCAAGAGACGTTCGCTAATGAAAAACTGTTTTTT
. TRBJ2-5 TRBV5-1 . CASSPGVSLETQYF TGCGCCAGCAGCCCGGGCGTCAGTTTAGAGACCCAGTACTTC
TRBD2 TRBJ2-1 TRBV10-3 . CAISDTTSGRTFEQFF TGTGCCATCAGCGATACGACTAGCGGGAGAACGTTCGAGCAGTTCTTC
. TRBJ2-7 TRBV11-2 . CASRTLVGMTYEQYF TGTGCCAGCAGAACACTGGTCGGGATGACCTACGAGCAGTACTTC
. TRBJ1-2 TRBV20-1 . CSARDEQGSYGYTF TGCAGTGCTAGAGATGAACAGGGTTCATATGGCTACACCTTC
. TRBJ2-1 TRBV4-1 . CASTAVGSSYNEQFF TGCGCCAGCACTGCTGTAGGAAGCTCCTACAATGAGCAGTTCTTC
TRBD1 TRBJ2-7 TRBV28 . CASSSPGTGTYEQYF TGTGCCAGCAGTTCCCCCGGGACAGGGACCTACGAGCAGTACTTC
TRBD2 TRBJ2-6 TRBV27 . CASSRLVAGGSGANVLTF TGTGCCAGCAGTCGACTGGTAGCGGGGGGCTCTGGGGCCAACGTCCTGACTTTC
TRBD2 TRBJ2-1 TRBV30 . CAWSKGLAIYNEQFF TGTGCCTGGAGTAAGGGACTAGCGATATACAATGAGCAGTTCTTC
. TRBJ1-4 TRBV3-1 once CASSQGAPNEKLFF TGTGCCAGCAGCCAAGGGGCTCCTAATGAAAAACTGTTTTTT
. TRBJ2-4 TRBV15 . CATSSGVSNIQYF TGTGCCACCAGCAGTGGTGTCAGTAACATTCAGTACTTC
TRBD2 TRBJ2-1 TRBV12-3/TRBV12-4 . CASSLAIGASGSGEQFF TGTGCCAGCAGTTTAGCTATAGGGGCTAGCGGGAGTGGTGAGCAGTTCTTC
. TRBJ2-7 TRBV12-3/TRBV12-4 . CASSLEQGSYEQYF TGTGCCAGCAGTTTGGAACAGGGCTCCTACGAGCAGTACTTC
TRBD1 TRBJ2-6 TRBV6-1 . CASRVQGAHSGANVLTF TGTGCCAGCAGGGTACAGGGGGCCCACTCTGGGGCCAACGTCCTGACTTTC
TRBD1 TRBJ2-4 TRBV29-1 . CSAGPRTGSKNIQYF TGCAGCGCTGGCCCCCGGACAGGGTCCAAAAACATTCAGTACTTC
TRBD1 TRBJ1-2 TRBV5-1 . CASSRGTAAPFPNYGYTF TGCGCCAGCAGCCGAGGGACAGCCGCCCCTTTCCCTAACTATGGCTACACCTTC
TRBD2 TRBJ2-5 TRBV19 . CASSRGRTYQETQYF TGTGCCAGTAGTCGCGGGAGGACTTACCAAGAGACCCAGTACTTC
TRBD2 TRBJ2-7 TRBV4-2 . CASSQVASGTHEQYF TGTGCCAGCAGCCAAGTGGCTAGCGGGACCCACGAGCAGTACTTC
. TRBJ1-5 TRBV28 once CASSFGQGGNQPQHF TGTGCCAGCAGTTTCGGCCAGGGCGGTAATCAGCCCCAGCATTTT
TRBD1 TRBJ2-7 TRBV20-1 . CSARGTGTGTEQYF TGCAGTGCTAGGGGCACCGGGACAGGGACCGAGCAGTACTTC
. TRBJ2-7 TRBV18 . CASSPLGNQGEQYF TGTGCCAGCTCACCCTTGGGGAATCAGGGCGAGCAGTACTTC
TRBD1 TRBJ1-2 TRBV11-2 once CASTIPGTGTLGYTF TGTGCCAGCACCATTCCGGGGACAGGGACCTTAGGCTACACCTTC
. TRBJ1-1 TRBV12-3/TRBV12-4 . CASSFVRTEAFF TGTGCCAGCAGTTTCGTGCGCACTGAAGCTTTCTTT
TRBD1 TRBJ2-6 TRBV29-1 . CSAGDSGVSGANVLTF TGCAGCGCCGGGGACAGTGGAGTTTCTGGGGCCAACGTCCTGACTTTC
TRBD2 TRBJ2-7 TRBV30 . CAWSPGLAVAYEQYF TGTGCCTGGAGTCCCGGACTAGCGGTAGCCTACGAGCAGTACTTC
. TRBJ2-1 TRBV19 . CASRKGLGYNEQFF TGTGCCAGTAGAAAGGGTCTGGGTTACAATGAGCAGTTCTTC
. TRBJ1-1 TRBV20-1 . CSAVPSDPRGLASRGPNTEAFF TGCAGTGCTGTGCCGTCGGATCCCCGGGGGCTCGCATCCAGGGGACCGAACACTGAAGCTTTCTTT
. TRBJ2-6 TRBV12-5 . CASGLRDSGANVLTF TGTGCTAGTGGTTTGAGGGATTCTGGGGCCAACGTCCTGACTTTC
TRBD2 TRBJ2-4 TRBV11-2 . CASSPEGLAGMVTVGNIQYF TGTGCCAGCAGTCCCGAGGGGCTAGCGGGAATGGTGACGGTCGGGAACATTCAGTACTTC
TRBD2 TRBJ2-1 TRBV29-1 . CSVVRTSGTYNEQFF TGCAGCGTTGTTAGGACTAGCGGCACATACAATGAGCAGTTCTTC
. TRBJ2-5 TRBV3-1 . CASSLRVGGLQETQYF TGTGCCAGCAGCCTGAGGGTCGGCGGGCTACAAGAGACCCAGTACTTC